The present TCR beta chain was sequenced within a study of cytomegalovirus exposure and HLA in healthy donors. The overall study: Earlier, 110 million or so unique TCR beta sequences were recovered from around 180 million T cells by an analysis.

Use of 60 Vbeta and 13 Jbeta primers characterized the PCR. Produced via immunoSEQ multiplex PCR; TCRdb's table is partial and in-frame only. The sample consists of 210,000 or so clones, about three quarters of them appearing once. This CDR3 has 16 amino acids. Germline V lookup: CDR1 MNHNY, CDR2 SVGAGI (reference sequence). V dropped 7 bases and J dropped 0; count of bases not matched to a gene: 8. The sample was PBMCs. The chain couples TRBV6-6 to TRBJ1-2; 10 nucleotides agree with TRBD1. The TCR was taken from a woman aged 30 to 39 in good health and CMV-seropositive. CDR3 region: CASTQGQGLSNYGYTF. For the CDR3, the DNA is TGTGCCAGCACCCAGGGACAGGGGCTGTCTAACTATGGCTACACCTTC.